The 22 T cell receptor beta chains given below trace back to one sample, sequenced in a study of blood T cells in healthy people across ages. The authors ran a second PCR of roughly 6 to 12 cycles using a sample-barcoded 5' primer and a J-beta primer mix. TCRdb analysed the 5' RACE reads with MiXCR anew, one entry per CDR3 protein. The repertoire holds fewer than 2,000,000 distinct CDR3 sequences, roughly 32% seen once, with about 11% in the top ten. Sequencing was performed on blood. These receptors were collected from a woman in her twenties or thirties in good health.

The chain carries TRBV12-3 or TRBV12-4 and TRBJ2-7; 7 bases are shared with TRBD2. V gave up 3 bases and J gave up 4 bases; unmatched junction bases: 3. The CDR3 contains 13 residues. The CDR3 here is CASSFASGYEQYF. CDR3 bases: TGTGCCAGCAGTTTCGCTAGCGGATACGAGCAGTACTTC.

The V call is TRBV7-9, the J call TRBJ2-5; 15 bases match TRBD2. Trimming cost V 4 bases and J 5 bases; bases outside gene matches: 14. The CDR3 has 19 residues. Germline CDR1 is SEHNR and CDR2 is FQNEAQ (reference sequence). CDR3 nucleotide sequence: TGTGCCAGCAGCTCACAGATCGCCGGACTAGCGGGGGGGCTCGAGACCCAGTACTTC. Its translation: CASSSQIAGLAGGLETQYF.

This clonotype has only a few counts. This sequence joins TRBV7-3 and TRBJ2-1, with D possibly being TRBD1 or TRBD2 (5 bases each). The V gene's germline CDR1 is SGHTA and CDR2 FQGTGA. V shed 0 bases and J shed 6 bases, with 12 bases lying between them. The CDR3 is made up of 15 amino acids. The CDR3 nucleotides read TGTGCCAGCAGCTTAACTGGGGGAAGGGTCAATGAGCAGTTCTTC. It encodes CASSLTGGRVNEQFF.

Points on this clonotype: With a much larger clone just one base away, this may be a read error. V usage is TRBV4-1 and J usage is TRBJ2-7; D gene ambiguous. The CDR3 runs to 15 residues. Germline lookup yields CDR1 MGHRA and CDR2 YSYEKL. In DNA, the CDR3 is TGCGTCAGCAGCCAAGATTTGTCCGTCTCCTACGAGCAGTACTTC. It encodes CVSSQDLSVSYEQYF.

J is TRBJ2-1 and V is TRBV10-3; 8 nucleotides agree with TRBD2. CDR1 is ENHRY and CDR2 is SYGVKD in the germline V gene. The junction had 5 bases not matched to a gene; V was cut back by 6 bases and J by 1 base. The length of the CDR3 is 15 residues. Here the CDR3 DNA reads TGTGCCATCAGCGGGGCGGGGGGATCCTACAATGAGCAGTTCTTC. Residues: CAISGAGGSYNEQFF.

This chain links TRBV28 with TRBJ1-4; the D is unclear. From germline, CDR1 is MDHEN and CDR2 SYDVKM. CDR3 length: 15 amino acids. V was pared by 4 bases and J by 4 bases, with 13 bases between. The CDR3 here is CASSSADWRNEKLFF. The CDR3 DNA reads TGTGCCAGCAGTTCTGCCGACTGGCGTAATGAAAAACTGTTTTTT.

This clonotype has just a few counts. J is TRBJ2-7 and V is TRBV6-1; D call uncertain. The CDR3 length is 12 residues. Trimming stripped 8 bases from V and 7 bases from J, with 15 bases between. Per the germline V gene, CDR1 is MNHNS and CDR2 is SASEGT. CDR3 in amino acids: CASGWNGREQYF. The CDR3 bases are TGTGCCAGCGGGTGGAACGGACGGGAGCAGTACTTC.

This clonotype has only one observation. This chain uses TRBV7-9 with TRBJ2-7; a weak D match, TRBD1 (6 bases). Germline CDR1 SEHNR, CDR2 FQNEAQ (reference sequence). CDR3 size: 15 residues. V was trimmed by 1 base and J by 12 bases, leaving 22 bases between them. CDR3 loop: CASSLGWDNPTLRYF. CDR3 coding DNA: TGTGCCAGCAGCTTAGGCTGGGACAATCCCACCTTGCGGTACTTC. The full variable domain, completed using reference TRBV7-9 and TRBJ2-7, is DTGVSQNPRHKITKRGQNVTFRCDPISEHNRLYWYRQTLGQGPEFLTYFQNEAQLEKSRLLSDRFSAERPKGSFSTLEIQRTEQGDSAMYLCASSLGWDNPTLRYFGPGTRLTVT.

This clonotype was detected only a few times. The chain is built from TRBV2 and TRBJ1-5; 8 positions match TRBD1. Germline V gene sequence: CDR1 SNHLY, CDR2 FYNNEI. This CDR3 has 13 residues. Trimming removed 8 bases from V and 1 base from J; junction bases left unmatched: 1. CDR3 nucleotide sequence: TGTGCCAGCGGACAGGGAAGCAATCAGCCCCAGCATTTT. This codes for CASGQGSNQPQHF.

This chain joins TRBV2 and TRBJ2-1; D may correspond to TRBD1 or TRBD2 (5 bases each). Germline CDR1 SNHLY, CDR2 FYNNEI. With 3 bases removed from V and 4 bases from J, the gap between germline ends came to 13 bases. This CDR3 is built from 15 residues. CDR3 sequence reads: CASSDMGPTYNEQFF. The CDR3 nucleotides are TGTGCCAGCAGTGACATGGGACCCACGTACAATGAGCAGTTCTTC.

This clonotype has only one observation. This chain uses TRBV2 with TRBJ2-2; D remains unclear. The germline V and J ends were trimmed by 5 bases and 4 bases, with 11 bases remaining between them. The CDR3 is made up of 14 amino acids. Germline V gene data show CDR1 as SNHLY and CDR2 as FYNNEI. The CDR3 loop reads CASSNLYGTGELFF. CDR3 sequence (DNA): TGTGCCAGCAGTAACCTTTATGGCACCGGGGAGCTGTTTTTT.

The CDR3 sequence is CASSQSRGLDSPLHF. The CDR3 region has the DNA TGTGCCAGCAGCCAAAGCAGGGGGCTTGATTCACCCCTCCACTTT. This chain links TRBV3-1 with TRBJ1-6; 8 positions agree with TRBD1. This CDR3 comprises 15 residues. Germline CDR1 reads LGHDT; CDR2 reads YNNKEL (reference sequence). Trimming at V came to 2 bases and at J to 8 bases, leaving 5 bases not matched to a gene.

The chain carries TRBV5-1 and TRBJ2-5; 7 bases map to TRBD2. The germline gives CDR1 SGHRS, CDR2 YFSETQ. The CDR3 has 16 amino acids. The ends lost 4 bases at V and 3 bases at J; junction bases unmatched: 12. The CDR3 DNA is TGCGCCAGCAGCCTGGGAGGGACTGGGAACAAAGAGACCCAGTACTTC. Amino acid sequence: CASSLGGTGNKETQYF. Complete variable domain (other parts from reference TRBV5-1 and TRBJ2-5): KAGVTQTPRYLIKTRGQQVTLSCSPISGHRSVSWYQQTPGQGLQFLFEYFSETQRNKGNFPGRFSGRQFSNSRSEMNVSTLELGDSALYLCASSLGGTGNKETQYFGPGTRLLVL.

As to this clonotype: Without the conserved terminal phenylalanine or tryptophan, this CDR3 likely stems from a read error. The genes are TRBV10-3 and TRBJ1-2; 9 positions match TRBD1. V was clipped by 6 bases and J by 8 bases; unmatched bases: 16. In germline, CDR1 is ENHRY, CDR2 SYGVKD. The CDR3 spans 16 residues. CDR3 sequence reads: CAISFFGTGSGGGYTV. DNA for the CDR3: TGTGCCATCAGCTTTTTTGGGACAGGGAGCGGAGGGGGCTACACCGTC.

Here the CDR3 reads CSARDGGSWYEQYF. For the CDR3, the DNA is TGCAGTGCTAGAGATGGCGGGAGTTGGTACGAGCAGTACTTC. The chain recombines TRBV20-1 with TRBJ2-7; 7 bases are shared with TRBD2. The CDR3 consists of 14 residues. CDR1 DFQATT and CDR2 SNEGSKA come from the germline V gene (reference sequence). J was trimmed by 4 bases and V by 0 bases; bases with no gene match: 6.

This chain uses TRBV7-2 with TRBJ2-5; D possibly corresponds to TRBD2 (5 bases). Deletions cut 6 bases from V and 9 bases from J, with 17 bases between. Germline CDR1 is SGHTA and CDR2 is FQGNSA. The CDR3 is made up of 13 amino acids. The CDR3 sequence is CASSPLRLEAQYF. In DNA form, the CDR3 reads TGTGCCAGCAGTCCGCTTCGGTTGGAGGCCCAGTACTTC.

This clonotype was seen a few times. The chain recombines TRBV10-2 with TRBJ2-7, with D possibly called TRBD1 or TRBD2 (5 bases each). The CDR3 totals 13 residues. CDR1 and CDR2 from the germline V gene are WSHSY and SAAADI. Trimming left V 7 bases short and J 2 bases short, with 12 bases between. As DNA, the CDR3 is TGCGCCAGCATGGGGACGGTCGCCTACGAGCAGTACTTC. Protein: CASMGTVAYEQYF.

This chain uses TRBV24-1 with TRBJ2-6; the D is unclear. Trimming stripped 3 bases from V and 0 bases from J, with 5 bases between. The CDR3 loop spans 15 amino acids. Germline loops: CDR1 KGHDR, CDR2 SFDVKD. The DNA for the CDR3 is TGTGCCACCAGTGATCCAAGCTCTGGGGCCAACGTCCTGACTTTC. The encoded protein is CATSDPSSGANVLTF.

The table lists this clonotype with a few counts. The chain couples TRBV29-1 to TRBJ1-1; a weak D match, TRBD1 (6 bases). The CDR3 is made up of 13 amino acids. Germline-derived CDR1 and CDR2 are SQVTM and ANQGSEA. Trimming pared 5 bases from V and 4 bases from J, leaving 14 bases between. CDR3 protein: CSVHRVLGTEAFF. The CDR3 DNA is TGCAGCGTTCACAGGGTATTGGGCACTGAAGCTTTCTTT.

The table lists this clonotype with a few counts. The V call is TRBV4-2, the J call TRBJ2-1, with 9 bases fitting TRBD2. With V trimmed by 5 bases and J by 10 bases, 18 bases remained unmatched. CDR3 length equals 17 residues. Germline V lookup: CDR1 LGHNA, CDR2 YNFKEQ. DNA for the CDR3: TGTGCCAGCAGCTCGGCGGGAGGGCGTAATTCATGGAGGGAGCAGTTCTTC. This sequence encodes CASSSAGGRNSWREQFF.

CDR3 in amino acids: CASSVVGLPMHEQFF. CDR3 sequence (DNA): TGTGCCAGCAGCGTAGTAGGACTACCCATGCATGAGCAGTTCTTC. The rearrangement uses TRBV9 and TRBJ2-1, with D maybe TRBD2 (6 bases). CDR1 is SGDLS and CDR2 is YYNGEE in the germline V gene. Deletions cut 0 bases from V and 8 bases from J, with 15 bases between. The CDR3 contains 15 residues.

This clonotype was recorded a few times. This chain uses TRBV3-1 with TRBJ2-7; 7 nucleotides agree with TRBD1. The CDR3 extends over 12 amino acids. The trim removed 10 bases at V and 0 bases at J, leaving 3 bases unmatched. CDR1 is LGHDT and CDR2 is YNNKEL in the germline V gene (reference sequence). DNA for the CDR3: TGTGCCACGACAGGGACCTCCTACGAGCAGTACTTC. Protein product: CATTGTSYEQYF.